The clone carrying this TCR beta chain was recorded many times. Its matching antigen is unknown. With V trimmed by 10 bases and J by 4 bases, 8 bases remained unmatched. This CDR3 is built from 14 residues. CDR1 and CDR2 from the germline V gene are MDHEN and SYDVKM. TCRdb re-analysed the PCR reads in MiXCR, keeping a single row per CDR3 protein. The table lists 37,000 or so distinct CDR3 sequences, roughly 20% of them singletons. The data were obtained in a study of molecular identifiers for immune sequencing clone quantification. General study findings and limits: Among around 1 million naive cells, spiked Jurkat TCR RNA from a single cell was reportedly detectable.

Naive CD8 T cells, phenotype CD8+CD4-CCR7+CD45RA+, were sorted. The source of this sequence is a human donor in good health. Some libraries in this study had Jurkat cell RNA spiked in. Sequenced sample: naive CD8+ T cells from blood, with Jurkat cell RNA spiked in. Subset reported: FACS-sorted CD8+CD4-CCR7+CD45RA+ naive T cells. The J gene is TRBJ2-2, the V gene TRBV28, with 8 bases fitting TRBD1. CDR3 residues: CATDREETTGELFF. The CDR3 DNA sequence: TGTGCCACGGACAGGGAGGAAACCACCGGGGAGCTGTTTTTT.